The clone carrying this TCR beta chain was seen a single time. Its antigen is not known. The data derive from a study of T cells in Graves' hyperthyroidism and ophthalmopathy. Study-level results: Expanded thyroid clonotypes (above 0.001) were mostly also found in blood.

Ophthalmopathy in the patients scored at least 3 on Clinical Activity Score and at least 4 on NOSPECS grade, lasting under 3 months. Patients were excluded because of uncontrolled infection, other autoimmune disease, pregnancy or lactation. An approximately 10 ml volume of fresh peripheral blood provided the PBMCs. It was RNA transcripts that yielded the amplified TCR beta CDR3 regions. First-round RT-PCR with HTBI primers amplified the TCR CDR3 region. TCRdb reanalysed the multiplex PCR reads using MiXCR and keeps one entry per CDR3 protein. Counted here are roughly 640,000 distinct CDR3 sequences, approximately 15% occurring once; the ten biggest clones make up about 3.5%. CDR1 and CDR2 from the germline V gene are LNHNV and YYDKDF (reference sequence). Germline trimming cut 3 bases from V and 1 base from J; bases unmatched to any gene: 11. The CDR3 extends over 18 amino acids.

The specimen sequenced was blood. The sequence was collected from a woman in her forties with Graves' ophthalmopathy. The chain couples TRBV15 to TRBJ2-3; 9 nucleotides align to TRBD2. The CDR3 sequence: CATSSALAGGLGTDTQYF. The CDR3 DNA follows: TGTGCCACCAGCAGCGCACTTGCGGGGGGGCTCGGCACAGATACGCAGTATTTT.